Many counts were recorded for the clone carrying this T cell receptor beta chain. The antigen is not known. This beta chain is a stray read from a library made for alpha chains; its abundance is not meaningful. TCRdb passed the 5' RACE reads through MiXCR, listing each CDR3 protein once. The sample consists of about 9,800 distinct CDR3 sequences, under 6.5% of them appearing once. Germline values: CDR1 SGHTA, CDR2 FQGNSA. The V end lost 1 base, the J end lost 4 bases, and 8 bases lay between the germline ends. There are 14 residues in the CDR3. The data were taken from a study of spatial heterogeneity in lung cancer. Study summary: Counts of TCR transcripts in tumor regions correlated strongly with a T cell module score (derived from matched bulk RNA-seq). Findings of the study overall: Counts of expanded intratumoral alpha and beta TCRs tracked tumor mutation counts. Ubiquitous nonsynonymous mutations were tracked by counts of ubiquitous expanded TCRs, and regional ones by counts of regional expanded TCRs.

As for time point: sample taken at primary tumor resection. A total of approximately 70 untreated early-stage non-small cell lung cancer patients served as donors. Unsorted tumor, nontumor lung tissue or cryopreserved PBMC supplied the whole RNA. Sequences were derived from lung tumor tissue, sampled at surgery. The chain uses TRBV7-2 and TRBJ1-5; no reliable D call. This TCR was recovered from a male donor with early-stage non-small cell lung cancer. The DNA for the CDR3 is TGTGCCAGCAGCTTAGGATTGGGGAATCAGCCCCAGCATTTT. Amino acids: CASSLGLGNQPQHF.